This T cell receptor (beta chain) is drawn from a study of Ad26.COV2.S vaccination and SARS-CoV-2 variants. General observations from the study: After vaccination, reports described spike-specific CD8+ and CD4+ T cell responses as showing substantial breadth. Vaccine and placebo recipients had comparable breadth of non-spike TCRs. It is possible that the TCR breadth and depth analyses underestimated the total T cell responses.

The germline CDR1 and CDR2 sequences are MNHEY and SVGAGI. The ends were cut back, 2 bases at V and 2 bases at J, with 8 bases in the middle. This CDR3 is built from 14 residues. The method was immunoSEQ multiplex PCR; TCRdb's version includes in-frame clones alone and lacks a portion of them. The sample lists more than 120,000 clones; roughly 85% were seen once. Regarding this clone: Its antigen is still unknown.

This chain connects TRBV6-5 to TRBJ2-3; D not resolved. This specimen consisted of peripheral blood, obtained after recovery from COVID-19. The TCR sequence derives from a human donor who had recovered from COVID-19. CDR3 bases: TGTGCCAGCAGTTACCAGCCTTACACAGATACGCAGTATTTT. Translating gives CASSYQPYTDTQYF.